This entry is about one TCR beta chain. This CDR3 is built from 12 residues. Trimming cost V 7 bases and J 5 bases, with 11 bases left between them. The germline gives CDR1 PRHDT, CDR2 FYEKMQ (reference sequence). Patients at the Seattle site were enrolled during active infection and followed longitudinally. The record originates from a study of blood T cell repertoires in COVID-19. About the research overall: In each case, the material was cDNA or gDNA derived from T cells, B-cell-depleted T cells, or PBMCs.

Data came from immunoSEQ multiplex PCR; TCRdb stores just in-frame clones and leaves some out. The table lists 250,000 to 300,000 clones, 70% to 90% of them singletons. V and J are TRBV13 and TRBJ1-1, with D possibly matching TRBD1 (5 bases). The sample taken for sequencing was peripheral blood. This TCR was recovered from a woman in her thirties with COVID-19, enrolled during active disease. The CDR3 spells CASMSGGTEAFF. CDR3 DNA: TGTGCCAGCATGTCGGGGGGTACTGAAGCTTTCTTT.